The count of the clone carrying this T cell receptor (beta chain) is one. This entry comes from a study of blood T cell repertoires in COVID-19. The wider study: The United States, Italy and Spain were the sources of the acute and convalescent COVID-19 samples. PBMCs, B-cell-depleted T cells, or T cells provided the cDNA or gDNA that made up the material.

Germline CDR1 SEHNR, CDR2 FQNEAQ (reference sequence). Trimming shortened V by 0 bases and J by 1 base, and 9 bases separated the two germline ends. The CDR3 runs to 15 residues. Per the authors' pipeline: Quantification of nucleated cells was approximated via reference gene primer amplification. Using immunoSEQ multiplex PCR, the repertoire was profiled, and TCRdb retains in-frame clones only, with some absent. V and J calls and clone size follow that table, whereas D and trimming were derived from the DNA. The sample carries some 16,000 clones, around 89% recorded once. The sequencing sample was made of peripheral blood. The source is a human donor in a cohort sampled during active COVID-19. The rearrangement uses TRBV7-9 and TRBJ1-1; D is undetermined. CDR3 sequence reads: CASSLAGGPNTEAFF. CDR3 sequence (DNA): TGTGCCAGCAGCTTAGCGGGAGGGCCGAACACTGAAGCTTTCTTT.